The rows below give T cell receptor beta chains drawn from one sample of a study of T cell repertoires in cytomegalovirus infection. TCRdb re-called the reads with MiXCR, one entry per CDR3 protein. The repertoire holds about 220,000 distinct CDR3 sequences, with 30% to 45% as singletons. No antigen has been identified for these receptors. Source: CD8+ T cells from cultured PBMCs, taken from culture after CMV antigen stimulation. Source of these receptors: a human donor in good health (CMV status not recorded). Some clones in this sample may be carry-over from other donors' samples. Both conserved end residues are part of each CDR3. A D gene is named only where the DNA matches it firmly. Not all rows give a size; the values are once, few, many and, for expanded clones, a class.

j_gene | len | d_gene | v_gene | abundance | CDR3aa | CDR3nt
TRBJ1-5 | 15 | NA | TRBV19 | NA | CASSIGGGGNQPQHF | TGTGCCAGTAGTATTGGGGGGGGAGGCAATCAGCCCCAGCATTTT
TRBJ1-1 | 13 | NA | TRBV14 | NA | CASSQGVLREAFF | TGTGCCAGCAGCCAAGGTGTGCTGAGAGAAGCTTTCTTT
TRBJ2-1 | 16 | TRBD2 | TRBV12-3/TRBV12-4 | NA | CASTTPGGEPSGEQFF | TGTGCCAGCACTACCCCGGGGGGGGAACCCTCCGGTGAGCAGTTCTTC
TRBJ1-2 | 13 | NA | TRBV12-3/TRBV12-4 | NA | CASGTPPGNGYTF | TGTGCCAGCGGGACACCCCCTGGGAATGGCTACACCTTC
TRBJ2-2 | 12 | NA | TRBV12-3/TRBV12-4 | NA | CASWVNTVERFF | TGTGCCAGCTGGGTGAACACCGTGGAGCGGTTTTTT
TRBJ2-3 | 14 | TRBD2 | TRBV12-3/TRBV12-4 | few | CASSLGGLAGAAVF | TGTGCCAGCTCACTAGGGGGCCTAGCGGGAGCCGCCGTTTTT
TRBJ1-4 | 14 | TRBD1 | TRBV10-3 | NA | CAIREGPGGEKLFF | TGTGCCATCAGAGAGGGACCAGGGGGCGAAAAACTGTTTTTT
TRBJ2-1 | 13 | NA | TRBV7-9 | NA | CASSSDSGYEQFF | TGTGCCAGCAGCTCGGACTCAGGGTATGAGCAGTTCTTC
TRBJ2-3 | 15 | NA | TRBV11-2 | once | CASGALGFYADTQYF | TGTGCCAGCGGGGCGCTTGGGTTTTATGCAGATACGCAGTATTTT
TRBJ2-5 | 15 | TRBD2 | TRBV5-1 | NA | CASSVSSGWQETQYF | TGCGCCAGCAGCGTCTCTAGCGGGTGGCAAGAGACCCAGTACTTC
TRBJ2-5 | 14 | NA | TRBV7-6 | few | CASSPAGYQETQYF | TGTGCCAGCAGCCCCGCGGGCTACCAAGAGACCCAGTACTTC
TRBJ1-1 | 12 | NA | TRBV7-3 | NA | CASSDGTSEAFF | TGTGCCAGCAGCGACGGGACGTCTGAAGCTTTCTTT
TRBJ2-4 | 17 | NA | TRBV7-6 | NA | CASSFMLPGVAKNIQYF | TGTGCCAGCAGCTTTATGCTTCCAGGAGTAGCCAAAAACATTCAGTACTTC
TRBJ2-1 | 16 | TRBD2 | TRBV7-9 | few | CASSSPGLADWDEQFF | TGTGCCAGCAGCTCCCCGGGACTAGCGGACTGGGATGAGCAGTTCTTC
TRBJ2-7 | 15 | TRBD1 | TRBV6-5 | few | CASSYSSGQTYEQYF | TGTGCCAGCAGTTACTCCTCGGGACAGACCTACGAGCAGTACTTC
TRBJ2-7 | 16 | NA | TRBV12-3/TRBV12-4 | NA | CASSSSRRGRYVEQYF | TGTGCCAGCAGTTCCTCCCGGCGGGGGCGGTATGTCGAGCAGTACTTC
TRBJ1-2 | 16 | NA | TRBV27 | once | CASSATPDEENYGYTF | TGTGCCAGCAGTGCGACGCCGGACGAAGAAAACTATGGCTACACCTTC
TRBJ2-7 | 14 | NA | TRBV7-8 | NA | CASSFGVLGGEQYF | TGTGCCAGCAGCTTCGGGGTTCTAGGAGGCGAGCAGTACTTC
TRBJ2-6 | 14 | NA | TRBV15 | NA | CATTGSSGANVLTF | TGTGCCACCACAGGGAGCTCTGGGGCCAACGTCCTGACTTTC
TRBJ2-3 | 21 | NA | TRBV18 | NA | CASSHRVTQGEAPPSTDTQYF | TGTGCCAGCTCCCACAGGGTGACCCAGGGGGAGGCACCGCCTAGCACAGATACGCAGTATTTT
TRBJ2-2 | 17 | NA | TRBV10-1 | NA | CASSGPRGLGDTGELFF | TGCGCCAGCAGTGGCCCCAGGGGCTTAGGGGACACCGGGGAGCTGTTTTTT
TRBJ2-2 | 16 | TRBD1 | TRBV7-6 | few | CASSSGQGVDTGELFF | TGTGCCAGCAGCTCGGGACAGGGGGTTGACACCGGGGAGCTGTTTTTT
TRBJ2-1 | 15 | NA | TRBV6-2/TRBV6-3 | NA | CASRPTTSSYNEQFF | TGTGCCAGCAGACCCACAACGAGCTCCTACAATGAGCAGTTCTTC
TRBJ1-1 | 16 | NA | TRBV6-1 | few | CASSEGRFRGEGEAFF | TGTGCCAGCAGTGAAGGAAGATTCAGGGGAGAAGGTGAAGCTTTCTTT
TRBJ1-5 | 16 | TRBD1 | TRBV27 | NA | CASSPSTGEVVQPQHF | TGTGCCAGCAGTCCCTCAACAGGGGAGGTAGTGCAGCCCCAGCATTTT
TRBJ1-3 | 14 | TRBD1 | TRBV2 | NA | CASRDRGSGNTIYF | TGTGCCAGCAGGGACAGGGGTTCTGGAAACACCATATATTTT
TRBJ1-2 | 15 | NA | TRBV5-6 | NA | CASSEDGVRGYGYTF | TGTGCCAGCAGCGAAGACGGCGTTCGGGGCTATGGCTACACCTTC
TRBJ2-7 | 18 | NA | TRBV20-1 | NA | CSARDVFWLRASSYEQYF | TGCAGTGCTAGAGATGTATTCTGGCTGCGGGCCTCCTCCTACGAGCAGTACTTC
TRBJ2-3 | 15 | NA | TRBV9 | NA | CASSVGGSNTDTQYF | TGTGCCAGCAGCGTAGGAGGGTCAAACACAGATACGCAGTATTTT
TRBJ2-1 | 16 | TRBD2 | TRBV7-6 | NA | CASSLSLAGGLDEQFF | TGTGCCAGCAGCTTAAGCCTAGCGGGGGGCCTGGATGAGCAGTTCTTC
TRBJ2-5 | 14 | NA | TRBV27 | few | CASSSAYYQETQYF | TGTGCCAGCAGTTCAGCGTACTACCAAGAGACCCAGTACTTC
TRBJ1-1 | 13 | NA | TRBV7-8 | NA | CASSLDEVTEAFF | TGTGCCAGCAGCTTAGATGAGGTCACTGAAGCTTTCTTT
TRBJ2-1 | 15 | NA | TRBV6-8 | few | CASSYSGTGYNEQFF | TGTGCCAGCAGTTACTCGGGGACTGGATACAATGAGCAGTTCTTC
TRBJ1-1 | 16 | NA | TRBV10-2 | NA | CASSVSPLPLNTEAFF | TGCGCCAGCAGTGTGAGCCCCTTACCCTTAAACACTGAAGCTTTCTTT
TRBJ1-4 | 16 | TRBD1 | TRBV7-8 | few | CASSSGQGVGNEKLFF | TGTGCCAGCAGCTCAGGACAGGGAGTAGGAAATGAAAAACTGTTTTTT
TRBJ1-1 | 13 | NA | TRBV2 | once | CASSVRGYTEAFF | TGTGCCAGCAGTGTTCGAGGGTACACTGAAGCTTTCTTT
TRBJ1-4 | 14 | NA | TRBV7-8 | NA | CASSPRGASEKLFF | TGTGCCAGCAGCCCTAGGGGTGCCTCTGAAAAACTGTTTTTT
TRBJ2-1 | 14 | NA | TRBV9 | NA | CASSESQTRTGTFF | TGTGCCAGCAGCGAGTCTCAGACTAGGACAGGCACGTTCTTC
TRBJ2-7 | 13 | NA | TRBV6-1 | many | CASREGLSYEQYF | TGTGCCAGTCGTGAGGGCCTCTCCTACGAGCAGTACTTC
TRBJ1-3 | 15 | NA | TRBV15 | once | CATSNDRSSGNTIYF | TGTGCCACCAGCAATGACAGGAGCTCTGGAAACACCATATATTTT
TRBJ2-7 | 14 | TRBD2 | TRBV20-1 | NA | CSARDYESSYEQYF | TGCAGTGCAAGGGACTACGAGTCCTCCTACGAGCAGTACTTC
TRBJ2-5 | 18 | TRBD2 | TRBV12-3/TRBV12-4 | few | CASSGGRGSGRVEETQYF | TGTGCCAGCAGTGGGGGCCGAGGTAGCGGGAGGGTGGAGGAGACCCAGTACTTC
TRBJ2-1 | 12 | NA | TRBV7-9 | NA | CASSLDLPRRFF | TGTGCCAGCAGCTTAGACCTGCCGAGGCGGTTCTTC
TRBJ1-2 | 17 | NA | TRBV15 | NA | CATSRDRLGNMFDGYTF | TGTGCCACCAGCAGAGATCGGCTGGGGAATATGTTCGATGGCTACACCTTC
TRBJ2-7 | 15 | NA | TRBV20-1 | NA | CSAPHRDPATGEQYF | TGCAGTGCACCGCATAGGGACCCCGCAACTGGGGAGCAGTACTTC
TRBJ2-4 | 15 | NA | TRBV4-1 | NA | CASSQDGAAKNIQYF | TGCGCCAGCAGCCAAGACGGAGCAGCCAAAAACATTCAGTACTTC
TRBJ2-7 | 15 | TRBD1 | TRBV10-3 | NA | CAISDSTGNPYEQYF | TGTGCCATCAGTGACTCGACAGGGAACCCCTACGAGCAGTACTTC
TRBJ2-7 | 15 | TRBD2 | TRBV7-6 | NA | CASSLAVGRADEQYF | TGTGCCAGCAGCTTAGCGGTCGGGAGGGCTGACGAGCAGTACTTC
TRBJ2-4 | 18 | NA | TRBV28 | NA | CASSPEGHPVLAKNIQYF | TGTGCCAGCAGTCCCGAGGGACATCCAGTTCTAGCCAAAAACATTCAGTACTTC
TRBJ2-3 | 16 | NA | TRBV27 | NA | CASSLSLDSYTDTQYF | TGTGCCAGCAGTTTATCGTTGGACAGCTACACAGATACGCAGTATTTT
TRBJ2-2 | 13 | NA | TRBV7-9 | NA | CASSLGEDGELFF | TGTGCCAGCAGCTTAGGGGAAGACGGGGAGCTGTTTTTT
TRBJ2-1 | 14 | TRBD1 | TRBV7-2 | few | CASSPADREDEQFF | TGTGCCAGCAGCCCCGCGGACAGGGAAGATGAGCAGTTCTTC